This TCR beta chain was profiled in a study of cytomegalovirus exposure and HLA in healthy donors. For the study at large: For the approximately 420 genotyped donors, about 81% fell within the Caucasian-associated ancestry cluster.

Per germline, CDR1 SGHAT and CDR2 FQNNGV. The V end was cut by 1 base, the J end by 7 bases, with 10 bases between. The CDR3 consists of 14 residues. 60 Vbeta and 13 Jbeta primers were used in PCR. Repertoires were generated with immunoSEQ multiplex PCR, while TCRdb's copy carries only in-frame clones and drops some. The sample records roughly 140,000 clones, roughly 80% being singletons. This clonotype was sampled from a woman aged 50 to 60 in good health and CMV-seronegative. The chain employs TRBV11-2 and TRBJ1-4; D is perhaps TRBD1 (5 bases). The source material was PBMCs. CDR3 protein: CASSLGGLSEKLFF. The CDR3 DNA sequence: TGTGCCAGCAGCTTAGGGGGACTGAGTGAAAAACTGTTTTTT.